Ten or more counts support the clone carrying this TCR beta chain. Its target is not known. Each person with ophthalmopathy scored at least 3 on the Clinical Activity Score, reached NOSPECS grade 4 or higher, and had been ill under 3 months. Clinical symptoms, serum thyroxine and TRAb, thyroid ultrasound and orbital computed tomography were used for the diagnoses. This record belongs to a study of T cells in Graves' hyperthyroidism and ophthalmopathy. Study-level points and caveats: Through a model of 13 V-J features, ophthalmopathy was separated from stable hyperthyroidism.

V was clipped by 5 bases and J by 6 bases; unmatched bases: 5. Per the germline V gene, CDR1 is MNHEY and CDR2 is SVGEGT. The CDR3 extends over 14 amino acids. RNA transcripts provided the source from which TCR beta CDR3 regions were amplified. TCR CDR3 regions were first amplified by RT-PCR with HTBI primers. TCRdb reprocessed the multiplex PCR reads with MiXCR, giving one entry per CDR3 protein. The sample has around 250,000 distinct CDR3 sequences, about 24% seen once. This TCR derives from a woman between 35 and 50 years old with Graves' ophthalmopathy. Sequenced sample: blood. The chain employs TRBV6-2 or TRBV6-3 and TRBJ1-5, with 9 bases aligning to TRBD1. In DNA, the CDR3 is TGTGCCAGCAGTAACGGACAGGGGTTTCAGCCCCAGCATTTT. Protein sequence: CASSNGQGFQPQHF.